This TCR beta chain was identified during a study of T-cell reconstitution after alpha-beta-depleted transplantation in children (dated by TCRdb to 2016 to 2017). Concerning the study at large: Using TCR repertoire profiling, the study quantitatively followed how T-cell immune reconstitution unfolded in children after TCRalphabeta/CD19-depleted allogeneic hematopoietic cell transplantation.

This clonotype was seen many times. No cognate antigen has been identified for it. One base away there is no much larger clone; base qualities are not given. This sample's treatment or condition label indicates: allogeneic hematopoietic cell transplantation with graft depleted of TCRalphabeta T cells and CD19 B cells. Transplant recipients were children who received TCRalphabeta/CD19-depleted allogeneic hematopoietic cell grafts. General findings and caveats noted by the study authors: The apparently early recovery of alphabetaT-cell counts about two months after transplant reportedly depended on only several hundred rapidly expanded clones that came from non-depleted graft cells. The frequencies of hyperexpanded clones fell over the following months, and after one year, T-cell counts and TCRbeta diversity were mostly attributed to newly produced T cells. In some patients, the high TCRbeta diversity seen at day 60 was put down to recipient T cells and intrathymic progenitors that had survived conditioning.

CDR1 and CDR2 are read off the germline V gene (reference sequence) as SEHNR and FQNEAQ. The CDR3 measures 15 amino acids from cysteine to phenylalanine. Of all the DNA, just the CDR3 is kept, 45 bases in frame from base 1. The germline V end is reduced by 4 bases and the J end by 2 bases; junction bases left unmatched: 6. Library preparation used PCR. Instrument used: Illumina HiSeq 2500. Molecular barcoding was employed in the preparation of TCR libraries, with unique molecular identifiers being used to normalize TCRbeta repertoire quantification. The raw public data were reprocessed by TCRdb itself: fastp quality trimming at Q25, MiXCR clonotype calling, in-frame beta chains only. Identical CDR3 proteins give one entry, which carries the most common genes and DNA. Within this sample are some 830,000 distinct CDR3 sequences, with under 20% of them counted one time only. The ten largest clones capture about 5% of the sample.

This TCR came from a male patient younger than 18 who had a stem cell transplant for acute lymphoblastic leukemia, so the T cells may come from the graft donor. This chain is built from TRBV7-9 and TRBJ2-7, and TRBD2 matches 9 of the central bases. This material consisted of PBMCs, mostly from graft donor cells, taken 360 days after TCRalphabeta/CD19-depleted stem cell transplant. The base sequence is TGTGCCAGCAGCTCGACTAGCGGTCCCCCCTACGAGCAGTACTTC. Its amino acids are CASSSTSGPPYEQYF.